This T cell receptor (beta chain) originates from a study of shared T cell receptors in the human thymus. The method was immunoSEQ multiplex PCR; TCRdb's version includes in-frame clones alone and lacks a portion of them. The repertoire holds hundreds of thousands of clones, with about four fifths as singletons. V lost 3 bases to trimming and J lost 0 bases, with 15 bases between them. Germline-derived CDR1 and CDR2 are MNHEY and SMNVEV (reference sequence). This CDR3 spans 16 amino acids. This clone was recorded a few times. Other DNA sequences in the sample encode the same CDR3. The same data also went into a second study, on human thymus T cells. That paper notes: Related studies noted strongly shared thymic repertoires across unrelated people.

The chain combines TRBV27 with TRBJ2-7; D is possibly TRBD2 (6 bases). Specimen: thymocytes. This TCR came from a boy younger than two with a congenital heart defect. The CDR3 loop is CASSLGGGGGSYEQYF. In nucleotides, the CDR3 is TGTGCCAGCAGTTTGGGGGGAGGTGGTGGCTCCTACGAGCAGTACTTC.